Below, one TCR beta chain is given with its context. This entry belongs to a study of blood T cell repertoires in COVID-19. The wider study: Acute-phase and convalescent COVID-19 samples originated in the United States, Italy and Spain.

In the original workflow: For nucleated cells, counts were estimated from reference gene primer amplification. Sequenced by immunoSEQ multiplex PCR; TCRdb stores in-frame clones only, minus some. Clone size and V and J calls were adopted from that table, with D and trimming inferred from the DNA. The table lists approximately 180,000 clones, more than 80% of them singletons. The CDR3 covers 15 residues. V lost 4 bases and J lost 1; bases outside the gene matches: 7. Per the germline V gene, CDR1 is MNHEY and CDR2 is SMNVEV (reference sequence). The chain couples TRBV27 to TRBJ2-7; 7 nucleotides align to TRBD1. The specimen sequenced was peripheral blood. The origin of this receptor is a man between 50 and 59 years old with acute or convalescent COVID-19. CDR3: CASSWASGQSYEQYF. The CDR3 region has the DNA TGTGCCAGCAGTTGGGCGTCGGGACAGTCCTACGAGCAGTACTTC.